These 20 T cell receptor beta chains share one sample of origin, sequenced in a study of beta chain features in type 1 diabetes (dated by TCRdb to 2016 to 2018). The library was obtained by the immunoSEQ multiplex PCR assay. The entire amount of isolated RNA was reverse transcribed using the High Capacity cDNA Reverse Transcription Kit, so the sequenced TCRB transcripts were expressed ones. TCRdb's version of the immuneACCESS table is confined to in-frame rearrangements and falls short of the full clone set. An unresolved V gene accounts for under half of the shortfall where checked; the remainder is of unknown origin. The sample yields around 340,000 clones; around 8% were counted once. The ten most abundant clones make up 0.44% of the sample. Source material: central memory CD4+ T cells from blood. All receptors come from a young woman in good health.

The chain uses TRBV28 and TRBJ1-1; D may be TRBD1 (5 bases). The CDR3 length is 13 residues. V lost 2 bases and J 4 bases, leaving 8 bases between the germline ends. The germline gives CDR1 MDHEN, CDR2 SYDVKM. DNA for the CDR3: TGTGCCAGCAGTTTAGGAAGGGGCACTGAAGCTTTCTTT. It encodes CASSLGRGTEAFF.

Only a few counts were recorded for this clone. The V gene is TRBV4-3, the J gene TRBJ2-7; D is ambiguous. The CDR3 loop spans 14 amino acids. CDR1 and CDR2 from the germline V gene are LGHNA and YSLEER. Trimming stripped 3 bases from V and 0 bases from J, with 9 bases between. CDR3 bases: TGCGCCAGCAGCCAGGTACAGTCCTCCTACGAGCAGTACTTC. It is translated as CASSQVQSSYEQYF.

The DNA of the CDR3 is TGTGCCAGCAGTTTACGGACGGTGAACACTGAAGCTTTCTTT. Translation gives CASSLRTVNTEAFF. The chain has TRBV27 and TRBJ1-1; D is unresolved. V lost 2 bases and J lost 0, with 7 bases in between. From germline, CDR1 is MNHEY and CDR2 SMNVEV (reference sequence). The CDR3 is 14 amino acids.

The chain couples TRBV14 to TRBJ2-3; TRBD2 matches at 8 bases. The CDR3 spans 14 residues. Germline assignment: CDR1 SGHDN and CDR2 FVKESK. The V and J ends lost 4 bases and 4 bases, in that order; junction bases with no gene match: 4. The CDR3 bases are TGTGCCAGCAGCCCCGGGAGGGTCTCAGATACGCAGTATTTT. This codes for CASSPGRVSDTQYF.

This clone was recorded a few times. The CDR3 nucleotides read TGCGCCAGCAGCCCCCTAGGACCCGGTCCAGATACGCAGTATTTT. Protein: CASSPLGPGPDTQYF. The rearrangement joins TRBV5-1 to TRBJ2-3; D is uncertain. Germline V gene sequence: CDR1 SGHRS, CDR2 YFSETQ. V was clipped by 4 bases and J by 4 bases, with 16 bases between them. This CDR3 spans 15 amino acids.

This clone appeared many times. The V call is TRBV7-2, the J call TRBJ1-1, with unresolved D. The germline CDR1 and CDR2 sequences are SGHTA and FQGNSA. V was trimmed by 4 bases and J by 7 bases, leaving 13 bases between them. CDR3 length equals 13 residues. The CDR3 spells CASSYGRQVEAFF. The DNA for the CDR3 is TGTGCCAGCAGCTACGGACGCCAGGTTGAAGCTTTCTTT.

This clone was observed many times. The V call is TRBV10-3, the J call TRBJ2-7; D is possibly TRBD1 (5 bases). Trimming took off 3 bases at V and 6 bases at J, with 21 bases between the two ends. Looked up from germline, CDR1 is ENHRY and CDR2 is SYGVKD. The CDR3 loop spans 16 amino acids. The CDR3 spells CAISDLIFDRGGEQYF. In nucleotides, the CDR3 is TGTGCCATCAGTGATCTAATCTTCGATAGGGGTGGCGAGCAGTACTTC.

The chain combines TRBV27 with TRBJ2-3, with a weak D call TRBD2 (5 bases). Trimming shortened V by 5 bases and J by 4 bases, and 10 bases separated the two germline ends. This CDR3 spans 13 amino acids. CDR1 MNHEY and CDR2 SMNVEV come from the germline V gene (reference sequence). The CDR3 DNA is TGTGCCAGCAGTCCCTGGAGGTCAGATACGCAGTATTTT. It specifies CASSPWRSDTQYF.

The chain has TRBV2 and TRBJ2-5; weak D call: TRBD2 (5 bases). Germline-derived CDR1 and CDR2 are SNHLY and FYNNEI. V lost 7 bases to trimming and J lost 3 bases, with 24 bases between them. The CDR3 extends over 17 amino acids. CDR3 in DNA: TGTGCCAGCACGCGGAACCCGGGGAGCATAGGGAAAGAGACCCAGTACTTC. Its translation is CASTRNPGSIGKETQYF.

The V gene is TRBV7-9, the J gene TRBJ1-1; no definite D call. The V and J ends lost 2 bases and 3 bases respectively, with 7 bases between them. The CDR3 has 13 amino acids. Germline loops: CDR1 SEHNR, CDR2 FQNEAQ (reference sequence). The CDR3 loop reads CASSLTGDTEAFF. The CDR3 nucleotides read TGTGCCAGCAGCTTAACGGGAGACACTGAAGCTTTCTTT.

Remarks on this clone: Distinct nucleotide sequences in the sample also encode this CDR3. CDR3 in amino acids: CASSPRGTSGNEQFF. The CDR3, as DNA: TGTGCCAGCTCACCACGGGGAACTAGTGGCAATGAGCAGTTCTTC. The V and J genes are TRBV18 and TRBJ2-1; TRBD2 is a possible D gene (5 bases). The CDR3 has 15 amino acids. Looked up from germline, CDR1 is KGHSH and CDR2 is LQKENI. Trimming pared 1 base from V and 6 bases from J, leaving 13 bases between.

A few counts support this clone. The DNA for the CDR3 is TGCGCCAGCAGCATAACTAGGAGCGATACGCAGTATTTT. Amino acid sequence: CASSITRSDTQYF. The rearrangement joins TRBV5-1 to TRBJ2-3; possible D gene TRBD2, 5 bases. Looked up from germline, CDR1 is SGHRS and CDR2 is YFSETQ. This CDR3 spans 13 amino acids. The ends were cut back, 4 bases at V and 6 bases at J, with 12 bases in the middle. Using reference TRBV5-1 and TRBJ2-3 for the parts outside the CDR3, the full variable domain is KAGVTQTPRYLIKTRGQQVTLSCSPISGHRSVSWYQQTPGQGLQFLFEYFSETQRNKGNFPGRFSGRQFSNSRSEMNVSTLELGDSALYLCASSITRSDTQYFGPGTRLTVL.

This clone was seen at least ten times. V and J are TRBV7-9 and TRBJ2-3; D is ambiguous. The CDR3 loop spans 12 amino acids. From germline, CDR1 is SEHNR and CDR2 FQNEAQ (reference sequence). V shed 4 bases and J shed 4 bases, with 6 bases lying between them. The DNA for the CDR3 is TGTGCCAGCAGCTCAAACTCAGATACGCAGTATTTT. Translation gives CASSSNSDTQYF. The full variable domain, in which reference TRBV7-9 and TRBJ2-3 provide the parts outside the CDR3, is DTGVSQNPRHKITKRGQNVTFRCDPISEHNRLYWYRQTLGQGPEFLTYFQNEAQLEKSRLLSDRFSAERPKGSFSTLEIQRTEQGDSAMYLCASSSNSDTQYFGPGTRLTVL.

The chain is built from TRBV28 and TRBJ1-6, with D perhaps matching TRBD1 (6 bases). V was cut by 6 bases and J by 9 bases, with 15 bases left in between. The germline V gene has CDR1 MDHEN and CDR2 SYDVKM. This CDR3 has 14 residues. CDR3 sequence (DNA): TGTGCCAGCAGCCACACGGGGGCCATTTCACCCCTCCACTTT. Translation: CASSHTGAISPLHF.

The chain joins TRBV19 to TRBJ2-3; 7 bases are a match to TRBD2. Germline assignment: CDR1 LNHDA and CDR2 SQIVND (reference sequence). Trimming removed 5 bases from V and 2 bases from J; junction bases left unmatched: 7. The CDR3 spans 15 residues. The CDR3 DNA reads TGTGCCAGTAGTCCCCGGGACTACCCCACAGATACGCAGTATTTT. Translated: CASSPRDYPTDTQYF.

This clone has only a few counts. The genes are TRBV7-2 and TRBJ2-1; D gene uncertain. This CDR3 is 14 amino acids long. Deletions cut 5 bases from V and 6 bases from J, with 14 bases between. CDR1 and CDR2 (germline): SGHTA, FQGNSA. The CDR3 nucleotides are TGTGCCAGCAGCGCCATAGCCCTGGGCAATGAGCAGTTCTTC. Amino acid sequence: CASSAIALGNEQFF.

In its sample, this clone was seen a few times. The chain couples TRBV5-6 to TRBJ2-1, with D hard to call. This CDR3 comprises 14 residues. V dropped 1 base and J dropped 1 base, with 6 bases sitting between them. Germline V gene lookup returns CDR1 SGHDT and CDR2 YYEEEE. The CDR3 loop reads CASSLSQSYNEQFF. The DNA of the CDR3 is TGTGCCAGCAGCTTGAGTCAGTCCTACAATGAGCAGTTCTTC. Supplemented by reference TRBV5-6 and TRBJ2-1, the full variable domain reads DAGVTQSPTHLIKTRGQQVTLRCSPKSGHDTVSWYQQALGQGPQFIFQYYEEEERQRGNFPDRFSGHQFPNYSSELNVNALLLGDSALYLCASSLSQSYNEQFFGPGTRLTVL.

V usage is TRBV19 and J usage is TRBJ1-4; D possibly corresponds to TRBD1 (5 bases). Trimming took off 2 bases at V and 7 bases at J, with 8 bases between the two ends. Germline V lookup: CDR1 LNHDA, CDR2 SQIVND (reference sequence). The CDR3 sequence is 13 residues long. The CDR3 protein is CASSIRGAEKLFF. CDR3 nucleotides: TGTGCCAGTAGTATAAGGGGTGCTGAAAAACTGTTTTTT.

The chain joins TRBV14 to TRBJ2-1; D unclear. Trimming removed 2 bases from V and 0 bases from J, with 8 bases in between. Looked up from germline, CDR1 is SGHDN and CDR2 is FVKESK. This CDR3 has 15 amino acids. The CDR3: CASSQLLGSYNEQFF. In DNA, the CDR3 is TGTGCCAGCAGCCAACTACTGGGCTCCTACAATGAGCAGTTCTTC. Drawing the rest from reference TRBV14 and TRBJ2-1, the complete variable domain is EAGVTQFPSHSVIEKGQTVTLRCDPISGHDNLYWYRRVMGKEIKFLLHFVKESKQDESGMPNNRFLAERTGGTYSTLKVQPAELEDSGVYFCASSQLLGSYNEQFFGPGTRLTVL.

This clone was seen ten or more times. This rearrangement joins TRBV4-3 to TRBJ2-3; 8 bases are a match to TRBD2. With V trimmed by 1 base and J by 6 bases, 3 bases remained unmatched. There are 14 residues in the CDR3. Germline lookup yields CDR1 LGHNA and CDR2 YSLEER. The CDR3 protein is CASSQVPSGDTQYF. The CDR3, as DNA: TGCGCCAGCAGCCAAGTTCCTAGCGGGGATACGCAGTATTTT.